The 10 T cell receptor beta chains reported below all come from one sample, sequenced in a study of T cell repertoires in cytomegalovirus infection. One entry per CDR3 protein, called by TCRdb with MiXCR from the reads. The sample includes around 78,000 distinct CDR3 sequences, approximately 24% of them seen just once. These receptors have no known antigen. The source material was CD8+ T cells from cultured PBMCs, sampled from culture after CMV antigen stimulation. The receptor source for this set is a human donor in good health (CMV status not recorded). Some clones in this sample may be carry-over from other donors' samples.

Ten or more counts support this clonotype. The rearrangement uses TRBV7-9 and TRBJ1-5, with D unresolved. Trimming removed 2 bases at V and 2 bases at J, with 4 bases between. CDR1 and CDR2 (germline): SEHNR, FQNEAQ (reference sequence). The CDR3 is made up of 13 amino acids. DNA for the CDR3: TGTGCCAGCAGCTTACAGGGCAATCAGCCCCAGCATTTT. Translation: CASSLQGNQPQHF.

The rearrangement joins TRBV5-6 to TRBJ1-2; D might be TRBD1 (6 bases). This CDR3 has 14 amino acids. Germline CDR1 and CDR2: SGHDT and YYEEEE. With 0 bases removed from V and 4 bases from J, the gap between germline ends came to 10 bases. CDR3 residues: CASSLGGATYGYTF. CDR3 nucleotide sequence: TGTGCCAGCAGCTTGGGGGGGGCTACCTATGGCTACACCTTC.

This clonotype showed up just a few times. The chain is built from TRBV27 and TRBJ2-3; 9 bases fit TRBD1. Germline CDR1 and CDR2: MNHEY and SMNVEV (reference sequence). The V and J ends lost 3 bases and 2 bases, in that order; junction bases with no gene match: 3. The CDR3 consists of 15 residues. The CDR3 bases are TGTGCCAGCAGTTTGACAGGGGGGGTCACAGATACGCAGTATTTT. As protein: CASSLTGGVTDTQYF.

This clonotype was counted many times. A much more abundant neighbour one base away suggests this may be a read error. V gene TRBV11-2 combines with J gene TRBJ2-3, with D hard to call. This CDR3 has 12 residues. Germline V CDR1 and CDR2: SGHAT, FQNNGV. V was pared by 5 bases and J by 3 bases, with 6 bases between. The DNA of the CDR3 is TGTGCCAGCAGCCTTAGGACAGATACGCAGTATTTT. Protein: CASSLRTDTQYF. The variable domain in full, with the rest retrieved from reference TRBV11-2 and TRBJ2-3, is EAGVAQSPRYKIIEKRQSVAFWCNPISGHATLYWYQQILGQGPKLLIQFQNNGVVDDSQLPKDRFSAERLKGVDSTLKIQPAKLEDSAVYLCASSLRTDTQYFGPGTRLTVL.

The chain carries TRBV19 and TRBJ2-7; 9 bases are a match to TRBD1. The CDR3 runs to 14 residues. The trim removed 3 bases at V and 4 bases at J, leaving 4 bases unmatched. The germline V gene has CDR1 LNHDA and CDR2 SQIVND (reference sequence). In DNA form, the CDR3 reads TGTGCCAGTAGTATCGGGACAGGGAGTTACGAGCAGTACTTC. Translated: CASSIGTGSYEQYF.

This clonotype has more than one count but fewer than ten. The CDR3 DNA reads TGTGCCAGCAGTTCGCCTAGCGGGAGCGTGTCCTACGAGCAGTACTTC. Its protein is CASSSPSGSVSYEQYF. V usage is TRBV27 and J usage is TRBJ2-7, with 10 bases identical to TRBD2. Trimming at V came to 4 bases and at J to 1 base, leaving 7 bases not matched to a gene. This CDR3 has 16 residues. Germline CDR1 MNHEY, CDR2 SMNVEV (reference sequence).

The sample holds many counts of this clonotype. V and J are TRBV6-2 or TRBV6-3 and TRBJ1-1; D not certain. Trimming stripped 4 bases from V and 3 bases from J, with 9 bases between. Germline CDR1 and CDR2: MNHEY and SVGEGT. CDR3 length equals 13 residues. CDR3 nucleotides: TGTGCCAGCAGTTGGGAAGACTACACTGAAGCTTTCTTT. Amino acid sequence: CASSWEDYTEAFF.

The sample holds many counts of this clonotype. The gene calls are TRBV24-1 and TRBJ2-7; D gene uncertain. V gave up 2 bases and J gave up 3 bases, with 7 bases separating them. This CDR3 has 13 residues. CDR1 is KGHDR, CDR2 SFDVKD, per germline. The CDR3 reads CATSDSDVYEQYF. The CDR3 nucleotides read TGTGCCACCAGTGATTCGGACGTCTACGAGCAGTACTTC.

This clonotype was seen many times. The chain uses TRBV27 and TRBJ1-5; TRBD1 agrees at 10 bases. The CDR3 length is 16 residues. The V and J ends lost 5 bases and 2 bases, in that order; junction bases with no gene match: 6. Looked up from germline, CDR1 is MNHEY and CDR2 is SMNVEV (reference sequence). The CDR3 is CASSTKTGGGNQPQHF. The CDR3 DNA reads as TGTGCCAGCAGTACCAAGACAGGGGGCGGCAATCAGCCCCAGCATTTT.

The chain links TRBV12-3 or TRBV12-4 to TRBJ2-5; the match to TRBD2 covers 10 bases. V trimming: 5 bases; J trimming: 5 bases; junction bases outside the gene matches: 11. CDR3 length: 16 amino acids. The CDR3 sequence is CASSPPGAGGDETQYF. The CDR3 DNA sequence: TGTGCCAGCAGTCCTCCAGGAGCGGGGGGGGACGAGACCCAGTACTTC.